These 20 T cell receptor beta chains originate from one sample sequenced in a study of blood T cells in healthy people across ages. For the second PCR, which ran for about 7 to 11 cycles, a sample-barcoded 5' primer and a J-beta primer mix were used. Via MiXCR, TCRdb re-called the 5' RACE reads, giving one row per CDR3 protein. In the table there are hundreds of thousands of distinct CDR3 sequences, about three fifths of which are singletons. Sequences were obtained from blood. These receptors all come from a man aged 25 to 40 in good health.

This clonotype was detected only a few times. The rearrangement joins TRBV6-6 to TRBJ2-3, with TRBD2 as a possible D gene (5 bases). V lost 8 bases and J lost 2, with 14 bases in between. From germline, CDR1 is MNHNY and CDR2 SVGAGI (reference sequence). CDR3 size: 14 residues. CDR3 sequence reads: CASRGVGLTDTQYF. As DNA, the CDR3 is TGTGCCAGCCGCGGTGTCGGACTCACAGATACGCAGTATTTT.

Only a few counts were recorded for this clonotype. The chain joins TRBV29-1 to TRBJ2-1, with 8 bases lining up with TRBD2. Germline values: CDR1 SQVTM, CDR2 ANQGSEA. This CDR3 contains 15 residues. The V segment lost 3 bases and the J segment 6 bases; nucleotides outside the gene matches: 10. The CDR3 coding sequence is TGCAGCGTTGACAGGTGGACGGGGGGGTCCAATGAGCAGTTCTTC. Amino acid sequence: CSVDRWTGGSNEQFF.

DNA of the CDR3: TGTGCCAGCAGCTTAGGGGACAGCTATTCACCCCTCCACTTT. Its protein is CASSLGDSYSPLHF. J is TRBJ1-6 and V is TRBV7-8; 7 bases are a match to TRBD1. With V trimmed by 1 base and J by 8 bases, 2 bases remained unmatched. The CDR3 sequence is 14 residues long. Germline CDR1 and CDR2: SGHVS and FQNEAQ. Filled out from reference TRBV7-8 and TRBJ1-6, the complete variable domain reads GAGVSQSPRYKVAKRGQDVALRCDPISGHVSLFWYQQALGQGPEFLTYFQNEAQLDKSGLPSDRFFAERPEGSVSTLKIQRTQQEDSAVYLCASSLGDSYSPLHFGNGTRLTVT.

V gene TRBV7-9 combines with J gene TRBJ1-1; 8 positions match TRBD1. The germline V gene encodes CDR1 SEHNR and CDR2 FQNEAQ (reference sequence). The CDR3 runs 15 residues. The V gene end was trimmed by 5 bases and the J gene end by 3 bases; junction bases not matched to a gene: 8. CDR3 bases: TGTGCCAGCAGCCTACGGACAGGGCGGCACACTGAAGCTTTCTTT. Translated: CASSLRTGRHTEAFF.

V is TRBV29-1 and J is TRBJ2-5; the D is unclear. The J call may be in error: the DNA end matches TRBJ2-7 better. Germline V gives CDR1 SQVTM, CDR2 ANQGSEA. This CDR3 comprises 11 residues. DNA of the CDR3: TGCAGCGTTGGCTCCGTATACGAGCAGTACTTC. Encoded protein: CSVGSVYEQYF.

In its sample, this clonotype was seen a few times. For the CDR3, the DNA is TGTGCCAGCAGTAGATCTACCGGGGAGCTGTTTTTT. Its protein product is CASSRSTGELFF. V usage is TRBV7-3 and J usage is TRBJ2-2; D gene uncertain. The germline CDR1 and CDR2 sequences are SGHTA and FQGTGA. Between the trimmed V and J ends, which lost 6 bases and 5 bases, there was a span of 7 bases. The CDR3 sequence is 12 residues long.

The CDR3 DNA reads TGTGCCAGCAGTTTATCGAGCGGTCCATTCTACGAGCAGTACTTC. Residues: CASSLSSGPFYEQYF. This chain connects TRBV27 to TRBJ2-7, with D perhaps TRBD2 (5 bases). Trimming pared 0 bases from V and 3 bases from J, leaving 12 bases between. This CDR3 has 15 residues. Germline V gene data show CDR1 as MNHEY and CDR2 as SMNVEV (reference sequence).

The V call is TRBV20-1, the J call TRBJ2-5; 13 bases are shared with TRBD2. V was pared by 6 bases and J by 2 bases, with 9 bases of the junction left unmatched. This CDR3 is built from 16 residues. Germline-derived CDR1 and CDR2 are DFQATT and SNEGSKA (reference sequence). The CDR3 reads CSAFGLAGVSQETQYF. For the CDR3, the DNA is TGCAGTGCCTTTGGACTAGCGGGAGTGAGTCAAGAGACCCAGTACTTC.

The gene calls are TRBV12-5 and TRBJ1-2; D is ambiguous. The CDR3 spans 14 residues. Per germline, CDR1 LGHNT and CDR2 FRNRAP. Between the trimmed V and J ends, which lost 2 bases and 7 bases, there was a span of 14 bases. The CDR3 here is CASGLTEQAGGYTF. The DNA for the CDR3 is TGTGCTAGTGGTTTGACAGAGCAAGCGGGTGGCTACACCTTC.

This sequence joins TRBV9 and TRBJ2-1, with D tentatively TRBD1 (5 bases). Per germline, CDR1 SGDLS and CDR2 YYNGEE. The CDR3 totals 16 residues. Deletions cut 0 bases from V and 6 bases from J, with 16 bases between. The CDR3 region has the DNA TGTGCCAGCAGCGTAGTTTCCAGGGCGACTGTCAATGAGCAGTTCTTC. Translation gives CASSVVSRATVNEQFF. The variable domain in full, completed from reference TRBV9 and TRBJ2-1, reads DSGVTQTPKHLITATGQRVTLRCSPRSGDLSVYWYQQSLDQGLQFLIQYYNGEERAKGNILERFSAQQFPDLHSELNLSSLELGDSALYFCASSVVSRATVNEQFFGPGTRLTVL.

The genes are TRBV20-1 and TRBJ2-1, with D maybe TRBD2 (5 bases). Per germline, CDR1 DFQATT and CDR2 SNEGSKA (reference sequence). This CDR3 is 15 amino acids long. V was clipped by 2 bases and J by 0 bases, with 11 bases between them. CDR3 nucleotides: TGCAGTGCTAGACAAGCGGCCACCTCCTACAATGAGCAGTTCTTC. Translation: CSARQAATSYNEQFF.

This chain joins TRBV12-3 or TRBV12-4 and TRBJ1-1; no clear D. This CDR3 region has 15 residues. V lost 4 bases to trimming and J lost 1 base, with 13 bases between them. The CDR3 spells CASSYHSTGNTEAFF. The CDR3 DNA reads TGTGCCAGCAGTTACCATTCGACTGGGAACACTGAAGCTTTCTTT.

The chain has TRBV6-1 and TRBJ2-7, with D perhaps matching TRBD1 or TRBD2 (6 bases each). This CDR3 comprises 17 residues. Germline V gene sequence: CDR1 MNHNS, CDR2 SASEGT. The germline V and J ends were trimmed by 7 bases and 3 bases, with 25 bases remaining between them. CDR3 sequence: CASNQGPRGGIFYEQYF. CDR3 in DNA: TGTGCCAGCAATCAGGGGCCCAGGGGAGGAATCTTCTACGAGCAGTACTTC.

This sequence joins TRBV30 and TRBJ2-4; D is uncertain. The J call could be wrong; TRBJ2-7 is a better fit for the DNA end. CDR1 and CDR2 from the germline V gene are GTSNPN and SVGIG (reference sequence). This CDR3 spans 11 amino acids. The CDR3 sequence: CAWGRVYEQYF. The CDR3, as DNA: TGTGCCTGGGGCCGGGTCTACGAGCAGTACTTC.

This clonotype showed up just a few times. This chain connects TRBV7-9 to TRBJ2-7; tentative D call: TRBD1 (6 bases). The V end lost 2 bases, the J end lost 4 bases, and 27 bases lay between the germline ends. This CDR3 has 19 amino acids. Germline values: CDR1 SEHNR, CDR2 FQNEAQ (reference sequence). This CDR3 reads CASSLSRNQQTGLGYEQYF. In DNA, the CDR3 is TGTGCCAGCAGCTTATCTCGCAATCAACAGACAGGCTTGGGATACGAGCAGTACTTC.

The chain links TRBV29-1 to TRBJ2-5, with D tentatively TRBD2 (5 bases). CDR1 and CDR2 from the germline V gene are SQVTM and ANQGSEA. This CDR3 spans 12 amino acids. V shed 3 bases and J shed 3 bases, with 8 bases lying between them. In nucleotides, the CDR3 is TGCAGCGTTGAGCCCGGGGAAGAGACCCAGTACTTC. It specifies CSVEPGEETQYF. The variable domain in full, completed from reference TRBV29-1 and TRBJ2-5, reads SAVISQKPSRDICQRGTSLTIQCQVDSQVTMMFWYRQQPGQSLTLIATANQGSEATYESGFVIDKFPISRPNLTFSTLTVSNMSPEDSSIYLCSVEPGEETQYFGPGTRLLVL.

This clonotype was counted only a few times. The CDR3 coding sequence is TGTGCCAGCAGCCCCGTCGGGGAGGGACGTGGCTACACCTTC. As protein: CASSPVGEGRGYTF. This chain links TRBV6-2 or TRBV6-3 with TRBJ1-2; tentative D call: TRBD1 (5 bases). The germline V gene encodes CDR1 MNHEY and CDR2 SVGEGT. V dropped 6 bases and J dropped 7 bases, with 18 bases sitting between them. The CDR3 runs 14 residues.

This CDR3 reads CASSPNAGDRNQPQHF. The DNA for the CDR3 is TGTGCCAGCAGCCCAAACGCAGGAGATCGCAATCAGCCCCAGCATTTT. The chain is built from TRBV4-2 and TRBJ1-5; D not resolved. CDR3 length: 16 amino acids. Germline V gene sequence: CDR1 LGHNA, CDR2 YNFKEQ. V was cut by 4 bases and J by 2 bases, with 15 bases left in between.

The chain employs TRBV12-3 or TRBV12-4 and TRBJ1-2; D unclear. Trimming cost V 0 bases and J 7 bases, with 9 bases left between them. The CDR3 sequence is 13 residues long. The CDR3 DNA reads as TGTGCCAGCAGTTTAGCGAGGGATCGTGGCTACACCTTC. Protein: CASSLARDRGYTF.

This clonotype was found once. The rearrangement uses TRBV7-2 and TRBJ2-5, with 8 positions matching TRBD2. The V segment lost 5 bases and the J segment 11 bases; nucleotides outside the gene matches: 22. This CDR3 has 17 residues. Germline V CDR1 and CDR2: SGHTA, FQGNSA. The CDR3: CASSLARGRILHNEQYF. CDR3 nucleotides: TGTGCCAGCAGCCTCGCGCGCGGGAGGATTCTCCACAATGAGCAGTACTTC.